The T cell receptor beta chain described here comes from a study of human T cells and chemical hapten exposure. This clonotype was detected only a few times. Its antigen is undetermined. Findings and limits, study-wide: Counts of TCRs above 1 in 1000 frequency stayed unchanged with DPC sensitization.

Germline loops: CDR1 ENHRY, CDR2 SYGVKD. The CDR3 is 15 amino acids. The V gene lost 2 bases and the J gene lost 4 bases, with 12 bases spanning the gap. As processed by the authors: Between about 20,000 and 690,600 TCRs appeared in each sample, and the median stood at approximately 100,000. TCRdb called the RACE reads again in MiXCR, with one record for every CDR3 protein. For this entry, the V and J calls and clone size follow TCRdb and not the study's own pipeline. The table records over 85,000 distinct CDR3 sequences, approximately 9.7% of them present only once. Documented time point: healthy volunteer bleed at 2 weeks. Total RNA extraction was carried out from unfractionated whole blood.

The sequenced sample was whole blood. The receptor was derived from a female donor in good health. Some clones in this sample may be carry-over from other donors' samples. This chain uses TRBV10-3 with TRBJ2-1; maybe TRBD2 (6 bases). This CDR3 reads CAISEARGEYNEQFF. Written as DNA, the CDR3 is TGTGCCATCAGTGAGGCGCGGGGCGAGTACAATGAGCAGTTCTTC.